The T cell receptor beta chain described here comes from a study of T cell changes during pregnancy in multiple sclerosis. The table came from immunoSEQ multiplex PCR; TCRdb's copy has only in-frame clones and leaves some out. The sample holds over 40,000 clones, 88% seen once. Sequenced material: CD4+ T cells from peripheral blood mononuclear cells, taken in the second trimester of pregnancy. The clonotype was recovered from a female donor with multiple sclerosis, enrolled in a pregnancy study.

The chain's CDR3 is CASSQQGEYGYTF. The CDR3 DNA reads as TGTGCCAGCAGCCAACAAGGGGAATATGGCTACACCTTC. The rearrangement joins TRBV4-2 to TRBJ1-2, with D possibly TRBD1 on 5 matching bases. V lost 2 bases and J lost 5, with 9 bases in between. The CDR3 is 13 residues long. Germline CDR1 is LGHNA and CDR2 is YNFKEQ.